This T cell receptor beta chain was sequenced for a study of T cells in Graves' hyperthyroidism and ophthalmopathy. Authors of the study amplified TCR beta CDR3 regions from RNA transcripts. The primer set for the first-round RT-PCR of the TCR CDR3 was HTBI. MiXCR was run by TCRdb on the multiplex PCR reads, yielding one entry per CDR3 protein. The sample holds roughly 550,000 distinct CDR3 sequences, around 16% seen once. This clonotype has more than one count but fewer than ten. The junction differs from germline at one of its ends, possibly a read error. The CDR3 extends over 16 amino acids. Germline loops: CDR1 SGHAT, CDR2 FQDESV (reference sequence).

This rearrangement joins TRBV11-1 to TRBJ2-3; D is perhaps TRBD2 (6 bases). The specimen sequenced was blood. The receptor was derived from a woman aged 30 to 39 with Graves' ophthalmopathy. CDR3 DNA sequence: TGTGCCGGCAGCTCGCCCCTTAAGCGGGCGACAGATACGCAGTATTTT. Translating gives CAGSSPLKRATDTQYF.